These T cell receptor beta chains were read from a single sample in a study of CD8 T cells in ankylosing spondylitis. TCRdb itself ran the 5' RACE reads through MiXCR, one entry per CDR3 protein. The profile covers 700,000 to 1,000,000 distinct CDR3 sequences, with roughly 12% appearing a single time and 0.51% taken by the ten largest. Sample: blood, either unsorted or a sorted T cell fraction (not recorded which). These receptor sequences come from a male donor with ankylosing spondylitis. Both conserved end residues are part of each CDR3. D genes are given only for firm matches. For some rows the clone size is stated as once, few or many, or as a class when expanded; others skip it.

.	TRBV5-1	TRBD1	TRBJ2-5	CASSLGQGSLEAQYF	TGCGCCAGCAGCTTGGGACAGGGAAGTTTAGAAGCCCAGTACTTC
.	TRBV4-1	.	TRBJ2-5	CASSRVPSQETQYF	TGCGCCAGCAGCCGCGTCCCCTCACAAGAGACCCAGTACTTC
.	TRBV6-5	.	TRBJ2-2	CASSYSYQINTGELFF	TGTGCCAGCAGTTACTCGTACCAGATAAACACCGGGGAGCTGTTTTTT
few	TRBV14	.	TRBJ2-1	CASSQILAGTGEQFF	TGTGCCAGCAGCCAGATACTGGCCGGGACTGGGGAGCAGTTCTTC
few	TRBV20-1	TRBD2	TRBJ2-3	CSASPGTSGAGTDTQYF	TGCAGTGCTTCCCCCGGGACTAGTGGTGCCGGCACAGATACGCAGTATTTT
.	TRBV7-9	.	TRBJ1-1	CASSFNEGIGFNTEAFF	TGTGCCAGCAGCTTTAACGAGGGCATAGGATTCAACACTGAAGCTTTCTTT
.	TRBV21-1	.	TRBJ1-5	CASRFQGVSNQPQHF	TGTGCCAGCCGATTTCAGGGGGTTAGCAATCAGCCCCAGCATTTT
few	TRBV27	TRBD1	TRBJ2-2	CASRIQTGAGELFF	TGTGCCAGCCGTATCCAGACAGGGGCCGGGGAGCTGTTTTTT
few	TRBV4-1	.	TRBJ2-2	CASSQDFEVGWRELFF	TGCGCCAGCAGCCAAGACTTCGAGGTGGGGTGGCGGGAGCTGTTTTTT
few	TRBV6-4	.	TRBJ1-6	CASGAEMDSPLHF	TGTGCCAGCGGGGCAGAGATGGATTCACCCCTCCACTTT
.	TRBV20-1	TRBD1	TRBJ2-3	CSADTTGQGTDTQYF	TGCAGTGCTGACACAACGGGACAGGGCACAGATACGCAGTATTTT
few	TRBV5-1	.	TRBJ2-3	CASSLGLATGHTDTQYF	TGCGCCAGCAGCTTGGGCTTGGCGACCGGACACACAGATACGCAGTATTTT
.	TRBV15	TRBD2	TRBJ2-2	CATSRGGGTNTGELFF	TGTGCCACCAGCAGAGGCGGGGGGACGAACACCGGGGAGCTGTTTTTT
.	TRBV4-3	TRBD2	TRBJ2-5	CASSQDQPGTSGSMRETQYF	TGCGCCAGCAGCCAAGATCAACCCGGGACTAGCGGGAGCATGCGAGAGACCCAGTACTTC
.	TRBV7-8	.	TRBJ2-5	CASSRQKAWELQETQYF	TGTGCCAGCAGCCGACAAAAGGCCTGGGAGCTCCAAGAGACCCAGTACTTC
few	TRBV7-6	.	TRBJ1-5	CASSLEEGFNQPQHF	TGTGCCAGCAGCTTAGAGGAGGGGTTCAATCAGCCCCAGCATTTT
few	TRBV18	.	TRBJ2-1	CASSLRTVEQFF	TGTGCCAGCTCACTTCGGACGGTTGAGCAGTTCTTC
.	TRBV7-3	TRBD1	TRBJ1-1	CASSPAFLVRQGESEAFF	TGTGCCAGCAGCCCCGCATTCTTGGTTAGACAGGGTGAGAGTGAAGCTTTCTTT
.	TRBV18	.	TRBJ2-7	CASSPGLTTYEQYF	TGTGCCAGCTCACCGGGCCTCACGACCTACGAGCAGTACTTC
few	TRBV9	.	TRBJ2-3	CASSGRQGTDTQYF	TGTGCCAGCAGCGGGCGACAGGGCACAGATACGCAGTATTTT
many	TRBV7-6	.	TRBJ1-1	CASSSVGAEDTEAFF	TGTGCCAGCAGCTCAGTGGGGGCGGAGGACACTGAAGCTTTCTTT
few	TRBV6-2/TRBV6-3	.	TRBJ1-1	CASSNGGLYEAFF	TGTGCCAGCAGTAATGGGGGACTCTATGAAGCTTTCTTT
few	TRBV5-1	.	TRBJ1-4	CASSLVPGTNEKLFF	TGCGCCAGCAGCTTGGTTCCGGGGACGAATGAAAAACTGTTTTTT
.	TRBV7-9	.	TRBJ2-7	CASSDPKVYEQYF	TGTGCCAGCAGCGACCCGAAAGTCTACGAGCAGTACTTC
many	TRBV10-3	.	TRBJ2-1	CAISDRGSSNEQFF	TGTGCCATCAGTGACCGGGGTAGCAGCAATGAGCAGTTCTTC
.	TRBV10-3	TRBD1	TRBJ1-2	CAISTGTDNYGYTF	TGTGCCATCAGTACCGGGACAGACAACTATGGCTACACCTTC
.	TRBV7-3	.	TRBJ1-1	CASSLNNSMNTEAFF	TGTGCCAGCAGCTTAAATAACAGTATGAACACTGAAGCTTTCTTT
.	TRBV11-2	.	TRBJ2-3	CASSSETADTQYF	TGTGCCAGCAGCTCCGAGACAGCAGATACGCAGTATTTT
.	TRBV10-1	.	TRBJ2-5	CASSESGGFYQETQYF	TGCGCCAGCAGTGAGTCAGGGGGTTTCTACCAAGAGACCCAGTACTTC
.	TRBV24-1	TRBD1	TRBJ1-5	CATSEGGLSNQPQHF	TGTGCCACCAGTGAAGGGGGCCTTAGCAATCAGCCCCAGCATTTT
many	TRBV12-3/TRBV12-4	.	TRBJ1-1	CASSFPVVGTEAFF	TGTGCCAGCAGTTTTCCCGTCGTAGGCACTGAAGCTTTCTTT
.	TRBV6-1	.	TRBJ2-1	CATRRAHWFF	TGTGCCACCCGCCGGGCGCACTGGTTCTTC
few	TRBV24-1	.	TRBJ2-5	CATSDPLGDQETQYF	TGTGCCACCAGTGATCCACTAGGCGACCAAGAGACCCAGTACTTC
many	TRBV20-1	.	TRBJ2-3	CSARAEYTDTQYF	TGCAGTGCTAGAGCGGAGTACACAGATACGCAGTATTTT
few	TRBV24-1	.	TRBJ2-5	CATSDTSSGETQYF	TGTGCCACCAGTGATACTTCTTCCGGCGAGACCCAGTACTTC
few	TRBV5-1	.	TRBJ1-2	CASTFEGRPQNYGYTF	TGCGCCAGCACCTTTGAGGGGCGACCCCAGAACTATGGCTACACCTTC
few	TRBV20-1	.	TRBJ2-5	CSAKWAAQETQYF	TGCAGTGCTAAATGGGCAGCTCAAGAGACCCAGTACTTC
.	TRBV6-2/TRBV6-3	.	TRBJ1-2	CASSTLILLPGTRNNYGYTF	TGTGCCAGCAGTACCCTCATACTCCTACCCGGGACACGGAATAACTATGGCTACACCTTC
few	TRBV5-1	.	TRBJ2-2	CASSLGPEFPPGELFF	TGCGCCAGCAGCTTGGGCCCAGAGTTCCCCCCCGGGGAGCTGTTTTTT
.	TRBV10-3	TRBD1	TRBJ2-3	CAISETRGQGNTDTQYF	TGTGCCATCAGTGAAACTAGGGGACAGGGCAACACAGATACGCAGTATTTT
few	TRBV9	.	TRBJ2-1	CASSVVGAEQFF	TGTGCCAGCAGCGTAGTGGGAGCTGAGCAGTTCTTC
.	TRBV27	.	TRBJ2-5	CASSPPQRETQYF	TGTGCCAGCAGTCCCCCCCAGAGAGAGACCCAGTACTTC
.	TRBV6-2/TRBV6-3	.	TRBJ2-7	CALIYEQYF	TGTGCCCTAATCTACGAGCAGTACTTC
few	TRBV28	.	TRBJ2-1	CASSLARFYNEQFF	TGTGCCAGCAGCTTGGCGCGTTTCTACAATGAGCAGTTCTTC
few	TRBV20-1	.	TRBJ2-1	CSADADLYNEQFF	TGCAGTGCGGATGCGGATCTTTACAATGAGCAGTTCTTC
few	TRBV4-2	.	TRBJ2-1	CASRANSYNEQFF	TGTGCCAGCAGAGCTAACTCCTACAATGAGCAGTTCTTC
once	TRBV30	TRBD2	TRBJ2-7	CAWRSFRAGAYEQYF	TGTGCCTGGAGATCCTTCCGAGCGGGGGCCTACGAGCAGTACTTC
few	TRBV2	.	TRBJ1-5	CASSEAGFGQPQHF	TGTGCCAGCAGTGAGGCAGGGTTTGGGCAGCCCCAGCATTTT
few	TRBV18	.	TRBJ2-3	CASSPEVGSAQYF	TGTGCCAGCTCACCAGAGGTCGGGAGTGCGCAGTATTTT
few	TRBV4-1	.	TRBJ2-1	CASSREAFSYNEQFF	TGCGCCAGCAGCCGAGAGGCTTTCTCCTACAATGAGCAGTTCTTC
.	TRBV4-3	.	TRBJ1-2	CASSQEWVTSLYGYTF	TGCGCCAGCAGCCAAGAATGGGTGACATCCTTATATGGCTACACCTTC
.	TRBV11-2	.	TRBJ2-5	CASSFGYETQYF	TGTGCCAGCAGCTTCGGCTACGAGACCCAGTACTTC
few	TRBV20-1	TRBD1	TRBJ2-5	CSARELRSRQGQETQYF	TGCAGTGCTAGAGAGTTGAGGAGTAGACAGGGGCAAGAGACCCAGTACTTC
.	TRBV29-1	TRBD1	TRBJ2-1	CSVRGGQGAGSGSSEQFF	TGCAGCGTTAGGGGGGGACAGGGGGCAGGTAGCGGGAGTTCTGAGCAGTTCTTC
.	TRBV15	.	TRBJ1-2	CATSIGWSSYGYTF	TGTGCCACCAGTATAGGGTGGAGCTCCTATGGCTACACCTTC
.	TRBV20-1	TRBD2	TRBJ2-7	CSARDLGRASGGIYEQYF	TGCAGTGCTAGAGATTTAGGTCGGGCTAGCGGGGGTATATACGAGCAGTACTTC
.	TRBV20-1	.	TRBJ1-3	CSAREGAGNTIYF	TGCAGTGCTAGAGAAGGGGCTGGAAACACCATATATTTT
few	TRBV7-3	TRBD1	TRBJ2-5	CASSLSGTEAETQYF	TGTGCCAGCAGCTTATCCGGGACAGAGGCTGAGACCCAGTACTTC
many	TRBV20-1	TRBD2	TRBJ2-1	CSARDRTSGTNEQFF	TGCAGTGCTAGAGATAGGACTAGCGGGACCAATGAGCAGTTCTTC
many	TRBV7-6	.	TRBJ2-7	CASSLDPSVAYEQYF	TGTGCCAGCAGCTTAGACCCTAGCGTGGCCTACGAGCAGTACTTC